This TCR beta chain was profiled in a study of cytomegalovirus exposure and HLA in healthy donors. Study outcomes and limitations: Roughly uniform sequencing depth across donors was assumed, possibly incorrectly. With later analysis, a missense DCLRE1C variant became linked to TCR beta V- and J-gene trimming. Later on, an analysis showed TCR association rates differing by HLA locus, with DRB1 the most and HLA-C the fewest.

This clone was seen at least ten times. The antigen is not known. The PCR used 60 Vbeta and 13 Jbeta primers. The table came from immunoSEQ multiplex PCR; TCRdb's copy has only in-frame clones and leaves some out. Of about 170,000 clones listed, more than 80% are singletons. The sample consisted of PBMCs. The sequence was collected from a male donor in good health and CMV-seronegative.

The CDR3, as DNA: TGTGCCAGCAGCTTAGCGGGGACAGGGGAACATCAGCCCCAGCATTTT. Protein sequence: CASSLAGTGEHQPQHF. V usage is TRBV7-2 and J usage is TRBJ1-5; 10 bases fit TRBD1. The J segment lost 5 bases and the V segment lost 0 bases, leaving 4 bases of the junction unmatched. Germline CDR1 SGHTA, CDR2 FQGNSA. This CDR3 comprises 16 residues.